The 26 T cell receptor beta chains below were found in one sample sequenced in a study of shared clonotypes between healthy human individuals. Sequencing used immunoSEQ multiplex PCR; TCRdb keeps in-frame clones, though not all of them. The data contain nearly 2 million clones, about 95% of them singletons. Cells designated naive CD8 were CD45RO-negative and were positively selected for CCR7, with terminally differentiated effector memory CD45RA+ cells excluded. The sample taken for sequencing was naive CD8+ T cells sorted from blood. The source of these receptors is a man younger than 30 in good health.

The V call is TRBV4-2, the J call TRBJ2-5, with 13 bases fitting TRBD2. Germline trimming cut 6 bases from V and 2 bases from J; bases unmatched to any gene: 3. Germline CDR1 reads LGHNA; CDR2 reads YNFKEQ. CDR3 length: 15 residues. The CDR3 bases are TGTGCCAGCAGTCAGACTAGCGGGGGGCAAGAGACCCAGTACTTC. It translates to CASSQTSGGQETQYF.

The chain combines TRBV5-1 with TRBJ2-1, with TRBD2 identical over 11 bases. J gave up 8 bases and V 3 bases, and 4 bases lay outside the gene matches. This CDR3 spans 14 amino acids. Germline V lookup: CDR1 SGHRS, CDR2 YFSETQ. The CDR3 spells CASSSTSGGDEQFF. The CDR3 DNA reads TGCGCCAGCAGCTCCACTAGCGGGGGCGATGAGCAGTTCTTC.

This rearrangement joins TRBV29-1 to TRBJ2-3, with 10 positions matching TRBD1. This CDR3 is built from 14 residues. Germline CDR1 SQVTM, CDR2 ANQGSEA. V dropped 3 bases and J dropped 8; count of bases not matched to a gene: 8. The CDR3, as DNA: TGCAGCGTTGACCCCGGACAGGGGGAAGGTACGCAGTATTTT. This encodes CSVDPGQGEGTQYF.

Points on this clone: At the DNA level, this CDR3 is encoded by other sequences in the same sample as well. The V and J genes are TRBV6-5 and TRBJ1-1, with a tentative D call TRBD1 (5 bases). The CDR3 runs to 13 residues. V dropped 2 bases and J dropped 4 bases, with 8 bases sitting between them. In germline, CDR1 is MNHEY, CDR2 SVGAGI. The CDR3 here is CASSYMGGTEAFF. The CDR3 coding sequence is TGTGCCAGCAGTTACATGGGGGGCACTGAAGCTTTCTTT.

The rearrangement joins TRBV11-2 to TRBJ2-5; 8 nucleotides match TRBD2. This CDR3 comprises 18 residues. J was trimmed by 7 bases and V by 6 bases; bases with no gene match: 22. CDR1 is SGHAT and CDR2 is FQNNGV in the germline V gene. This chain's CDR3 is CASSFGRVGGSNNGTQYF. The CDR3 bases are TGTGCCAGCAGTTTCGGGAGGGTGGGAGGAAGCAATAACGGGACCCAGTACTTC.

Remarks on this clone: Other DNA sequences in the sample encode the same CDR3. This chain connects TRBV5-4 to TRBJ2-7; no firm D call. Trimming shortened V by 0 bases and J by 6 bases, and 7 bases separated the two germline ends. The CDR3 extends over 12 amino acids. The germline CDR1 and CDR2 sequences are SGHNT and YYREEE (reference sequence). The CDR3 region is CASSLGSGEQYF. The CDR3 DNA sequence: TGTGCCAGCAGCTTGGGCTCTGGCGAGCAGTACTTC. Combining the CDR3 with reference TRBV5-4 and TRBJ2-7 gives the whole variable domain ETGVTQSPTHLIKTRGQQVTLRCSSQSGHNTVSWYQQALGQGPQFIFQYYREEENGRGNFPPRFSGLQFPNYSSELNVNALELDDSALYLCASSLGSGEQYFGPGTRLTVT.

The chain uses TRBV27 and TRBJ1-1, with D possibly being TRBD1 (5 bases). Trimming shortened V by 2 bases and J by 0 bases, and 16 bases separated the two germline ends. This CDR3 is built from 17 residues. The germline CDR1 and CDR2 sequences are MNHEY and SMNVEV (reference sequence). The CDR3 DNA follows: TGTGCCAGCAGTTTACTCCGGCCCCGGGGGGTGAACACTGAAGCTTTCTTT. It yields the protein CASSLLRPRGVNTEAFF.

V is TRBV30 and J is TRBJ2-7, with D possibly being TRBD1 or TRBD2 (5 bases each). Trimming pared 3 bases from V and 6 bases from J, leaving 9 bases between. The V gene's germline CDR1 is GTSNPN and CDR2 SVGIG (reference sequence). The CDR3 runs 11 residues. CDR3 bases: TGTGCCTGGAGCGGGGACCTCGAGCAGTACTTC. It yields the protein CAWSGDLEQYF.

The rearrangement links TRBV27 to TRBJ2-7, with TRBD2 matching 12 bases. Germline V lookup: CDR1 MNHEY, CDR2 SMNVEV (reference sequence). The V gene end was trimmed by 5 bases and the J gene end by 6 bases; junction bases not matched to a gene: 2. The CDR3 spans 13 residues. The CDR3 region is CASSPGLAGEQYF. The CDR3 nucleotides read TGTGCCAGCAGTCCGGGACTAGCGGGCGAGCAGTACTTC.

The V and J genes are TRBV5-1 and TRBJ1-1; tentative D call: TRBD1 (6 bases). V lost 1 base to trimming and J lost 2 bases, with 9 bases between them. Per germline, CDR1 SGHRS and CDR2 YFSETQ. The CDR3 is 14 residues long. The CDR3 spells CASSLSGHNTEAFF. Here the CDR3 DNA reads TGCGCCAGCAGCTTGTCGGGACACAACACTGAAGCTTTCTTT.

CDR3 nucleotide sequence: TGTGCCAGCAGCTTGACCTCTTGGGAGCAGTACTTC. It translates to CASSLTSWEQYF. The rearrangement joins TRBV5-6 to TRBJ2-7; no reliable D call. The CDR3 is 12 residues long. Trimming pared 1 base from V and 7 bases from J, leaving 9 bases between. The V gene's germline CDR1 is SGHDT and CDR2 YYEEEE.

This clone was detected once. The V call is TRBV25-1, the J call TRBJ2-2; D is perhaps TRBD2 (5 bases). The CDR3 spans 14 residues. Trimming took 3 bases from V and 9 from J, leaving 14 bases between them. CDR1 is MGHDK, CDR2 SYGVNS, per germline. CDR3 DNA: TGTGCCAGCAGTGACCCACTGGGGAGTAGGGAGCTGTTTTTT. This codes for CASSDPLGSRELFF.

In DNA form, the CDR3 reads TGTGCCAGCAGCTTCTTCGAGGGTTACGAGCAGTACTTC. Translating it yields CASSFFEGYEQYF. J is TRBJ2-7 and V is TRBV7-9; D may be TRBD2 (5 bases). V dropped 3 bases and J dropped 4 bases, with 10 bases sitting between them. CDR1 is SEHNR and CDR2 is FQNEAQ in the germline V gene (reference sequence). The CDR3 is 13 amino acids. Based on the CDR3 plus reference TRBV7-9 and TRBJ2-7, the full variable domain is DTGVSQNPRHKITKRGQNVTFRCDPISEHNRLYWYRQTLGQGPEFLTYFQNEAQLEKSRLLSDRFSAERPKGSFSTLEIQRTEQGDSAMYLCASSFFEGYEQYFGPGTRLTVT.

V usage is TRBV18 and J usage is TRBJ1-1, with 8 bases that match TRBD1. Per germline, CDR1 KGHSH and CDR2 LQKENI. The CDR3 has 12 amino acids. With 6 bases clipped from V and 7 bases from J, the junction kept 4 bases outside the gene matches. The CDR3 DNA sequence: TGTGCCAGCTCCGTAGGACAGGGTGAAGCTTTCTTT. Translated: CASSVGQGEAFF. The full variable domain, its missing parts supplied by reference TRBV18 and TRBJ1-1, is NAGVMQNPRHLVRRRGQEARLRCSPMKGHSHVYWYRQLPEEGLKFMVYLQKENIIDESGMPKERFSAEFPKEGPSILRIQQVVRGDSAAYFCASSVGQGEAFFGQGTRLTVV.

This sequence joins TRBV6-5 and TRBJ2-1; D remains unclear. Between the trimmed V and J ends, which lost 5 bases and 7 bases, there was a span of 15 bases. Per germline, CDR1 MNHEY and CDR2 SVGAGI. This CDR3 has 14 residues. The CDR3 coding sequence is TGTGCCAGCAGTCGTGAATTCCACGGGAATGAGCAGTTCTTC. This translates into CASSREFHGNEQFF.

The genes are TRBV29-1 and TRBJ2-1, with 7 bases lining up with TRBD2. The trim removed 3 bases at V and 0 bases at J, leaving 14 bases unmatched. Germline CDR1 is SQVTM and CDR2 is ANQGSEA. The CDR3 loop spans 18 amino acids. The CDR3 loop is CSVEGGGLGGSSYNEQFF. Here the CDR3 DNA reads TGCAGCGTTGAGGGTGGCGGTCTTGGCGGGAGCTCCTACAATGAGCAGTTCTTC.

The count of this clone is one. This sequence joins TRBV27 and TRBJ2-1, with 11 bases that match TRBD2. This CDR3 region has 15 residues. Looked up from germline, CDR1 is MNHEY and CDR2 is SMNVEV (reference sequence). Trimming took 6 bases from V and 9 from J; bases not matched to a gene: 10. The chain's CDR3 is CASRELAGATGEQFF. CDR3 nucleotides: TGTGCCAGCAGGGAACTAGCGGGAGCGACTGGTGAGCAGTTCTTC.

The chain joins TRBV5-1 to TRBJ2-1; 12 bases agree with TRBD2. Germline V lookup: CDR1 SGHRS, CDR2 YFSETQ. The CDR3 extends over 17 amino acids. J lost 5 bases, V lost 5 bases, and 11 bases had no gene match. CDR3 coding DNA: TGCGCCAGCAGAAGAAGACTAGCGGGAGTGAGGGACAATGAGCAGTTCTTC. Translating gives CASRRRLAGVRDNEQFF.

About this clone: This same CDR3 is encoded by further DNA sequences in the sample. The chain joins TRBV27 to TRBJ1-5; 9 bases are a match to TRBD1. This CDR3 comprises 14 residues. V lost 4 bases and J lost 6; bases outside the gene matches: 4. Germline loops: CDR1 MNHEY, CDR2 SMNVEV (reference sequence). In nucleotides, the CDR3 is TGTGCCAGCAGTTCAACAGGGGGCAGTCAGCCCCAGCATTTT. Translated: CASSSTGGSQPQHF.

The rearrangement uses TRBV6-5 and TRBJ2-3; no firm D call. The CDR3 runs 11 residues. V gave up 3 bases and J gave up 7 bases, with 5 bases separating them. CDR1 is MNHEY and CDR2 is SVGAGI in the germline V gene. The CDR3 sequence is CASSYGNTQYF. The DNA for the CDR3 is TGTGCCAGCAGTTATGGAAATACGCAGTATTTT.

This clone was observed once. The genes are TRBV7-9 and TRBJ2-1; the match to TRBD1 covers 7 bases. CDR1 is SEHNR, CDR2 FQNEAQ, per germline (reference sequence). V trimming: 8 bases; J trimming: 4 bases; junction bases outside the gene matches: 5. The CDR3 contains 13 residues. The CDR3 DNA is TGTGCCAGCGGGCAGGGGGAGTACAATGAGCAGTTCTTC. It specifies CASGQGEYNEQFF.

DNA of the CDR3: TGTGCCAGCAGTGGGTGGACTAGCGGGGTGGCCTACAATGAGCAGTTCTTC. This codes for CASSGWTSGVAYNEQFF. This rearrangement joins TRBV2 to TRBJ2-1; 12 nucleotides align to TRBD2. Losses at the gene ends were 4 bases for V and 2 bases for J; bases not matched to a gene: 6. CDR3 length: 17 residues. Germline V gene data show CDR1 as SNHLY and CDR2 as FYNNEI.

This sequence joins TRBV4-1 and TRBJ2-5; 9 positions agree with TRBD2. Germline V gives CDR1 MGHRA, CDR2 YSYEKL. The CDR3 length is 17 residues. V gave up 1 base and J gave up 4 bases; unmatched junction bases: 10. CDR3 loop: CASSQGDFSGGGETQYF. The CDR3 DNA follows: TGCGCCAGCAGCCAAGGGGACTTTAGCGGGGGAGGAGAGACCCAGTACTTC.

The CDR3 DNA reads as TGTGCCAGCAGCTTCATAGCGGGGCGATCCACAGATACGCAGTATTTT. Encoded protein: CASSFIAGRSTDTQYF. The rearrangement links TRBV27 to TRBJ2-3; 8 positions match TRBD2. The V and J ends lost 6 bases and 2 bases, in that order; junction bases with no gene match: 10. Per germline, CDR1 MNHEY and CDR2 SMNVEV (reference sequence). This CDR3 spans 16 amino acids.

The chain is built from TRBV27 and TRBJ2-1; 16 nucleotides line up with TRBD2. The ends lost 5 bases at V and 9 bases at J; junction bases unmatched: 4. This CDR3 is built from 15 residues. The V gene's germline CDR1 is MNHEY and CDR2 SMNVEV (reference sequence). The CDR3 loop reads CASSLGTSGRVEQFF. Written as DNA, the CDR3 is TGTGCCAGCAGTCTCGGGACTAGCGGGAGGGTTGAGCAGTTCTTC.

CDR3 in DNA: TGTGCCAGCAGTCCTCCGGGACAGGGGGCGAGTGAAGCTTTCTTT. Protein product: CASSPPGQGASEAFF. The rearrangement joins TRBV27 to TRBJ1-1; TRBD1 matches at 12 bases. CDR3 length: 15 residues. V lost 5 bases to trimming and J lost 7 bases; unmatched junction nucleotides: 8. Germline CDR1 is MNHEY and CDR2 is SMNVEV (reference sequence).